This T cell receptor (beta chain) was recovered during a study of human T cells and chemical hapten exposure. The V and J ends lost 5 bases and 1 base, in that order; junction bases with no gene match: 8. Germline lookup yields CDR1 SGHTA and CDR2 FQGNSA. The CDR3 is 17 amino acids. TCRdb recomputed calls from the RACE reads with MiXCR, one row per CDR3 protein. Of about 170,000 distinct CDR3 sequences in the sample, about 30% were seen once. Documented time point: patch test 3, about 24 weeks after DPC sensitization. The treatment denotes: therapeutic diphenylcyclopropenone sensitization with weekly scalp DPC.

The material was whole blood, obtained in connection with sensitization to the hapten diphenylcyclopropenone (DPC). The genes are TRBV7-2 and TRBJ1-5, with 10 positions matching TRBD1. This sequence was found in a woman aged 18-30 years with alopecia areata. Some clones in this sample may be carry-over from other donors' samples. The CDR3 loop reads CASSPDRGRGSNQPQHF. The CDR3, as DNA: TGTGCCAGCAGCCCCGACAGGGGGCGCGGAAGCAATCAGCCCCAGCATTTT.